These 17 T cell receptor beta chains originate from one sample sequenced in a study of blood T cell repertoires in COVID-19. Libraries were prepared by immunoSEQ multiplex PCR; TCRdb keeps only in-frame clonotypes and omits some of them. The sample has under 250,000 clones, about 93% seen once. The sample comprised peripheral blood. These receptors all stem from a man aged 60-69 years with COVID-19, enrolled during active disease.

This chain connects TRBV13 to TRBJ2-1; tentatively, D is TRBD2 (5 bases). CDR1 is PRHDT, CDR2 FYEKMQ, per germline (reference sequence). Trimming removed 5 bases from V and 0 bases from J, with 14 bases in between. The CDR3 has 16 amino acids. CDR3 nucleotides: TGTGCCAGCAGCCTTAGAAGCGGAGCCTCCTACAATGAGCAGTTCTTC. Its translation is CASSLRSGASYNEQFF.

The chain joins TRBV18 to TRBJ1-1, with D possibly matching TRBD1 (6 bases). V was shortened by 3 bases and J by 4 bases, with 18 bases between the two germline ends. CDR1 and CDR2 from the germline V gene are KGHSH and LQKENI. This CDR3 is 16 amino acids long. This CDR3 reads CASSPQGSPSLTEAFF. Here the CDR3 DNA reads TGTGCCAGCTCACCTCAGGGGTCGCCCTCGCTCACTGAAGCTTTCTTT.

This sequence joins TRBV2 and TRBJ1-4; TRBD1 agrees at 7 bases. CDR1 and CDR2 (germline): SNHLY, FYNNEI. The CDR3 consists of 14 residues. V was pared by 6 bases and J by 1 base, with 2 bases of the junction left unmatched. CDR3 sequence reads: CASRRQGTNEKLFF. The CDR3 region has the DNA TGTGCCAGCAGACGACAGGGAACTAATGAAAAACTGTTTTTT. Together with reference TRBV2 and TRBJ1-4, the CDR3 gives the full variable domain: EPEVTQTPSHQVTQMGQEVILRCVPISNHLYFYWYRQILGQKVEFLVSFYNNEISEKSEIFDDQFSVERPDGSNFTLKIRSTKLEDSAMYFCASRRQGTNEKLFFGSGTQLSVL.

V gene TRBV4-2 combines with J gene TRBJ2-2, with D possibly matching TRBD2 (5 bases). This CDR3 region has 14 residues. Germline V CDR1 and CDR2: LGHNA, YNFKEQ. Trimming stripped 2 bases from V and 6 bases from J, with 10 bases between. The CDR3 nucleotides read TGTGCCAGCAGCCAACTGCGTAGCGCCGGGGAGCTGTTTTTT. Encoded protein: CASSQLRSAGELFF.

The gene calls are TRBV5-1 and TRBJ2-1, with 7 bases matching TRBD2. Germline V gene lookup returns CDR1 SGHRS and CDR2 YFSETQ. This CDR3 has 14 amino acids. V shed 2 bases, J shed 4 bases, and the junction held 3 bases outside the gene matches. DNA of the CDR3: TGCGCCAGCAGCTTCGCTAGCGGATACAATGAGCAGTTCTTC. Translating gives CASSFASGYNEQFF.

The rearrangement links TRBV28 to TRBJ2-1, with 12 bases matching TRBD2. The germline V gene encodes CDR1 MDHEN and CDR2 SYDVKM. The CDR3 runs to 15 residues. With V trimmed by 4 bases and J by 6 bases, 4 bases remained unmatched. CDR3 sequence (DNA): TGTGCCAGCAGTTCCCGACTAGCGGGAGTCAATGAGCAGTTCTTC. Protein product: CASSSRLAGVNEQFF. Filled out from reference TRBV28 and TRBJ2-1, the complete variable domain reads DVKVTQSSRYLVKRTGEKVFLECVQDMDHENMFWYRQDPGLGLRLIYFSYDVKMKEKGDIPEGYSVSREKKERFSLILESASTNQTSMYLCASSSRLAGVNEQFFGPGTRLTVL.

The chain is built from TRBV10-3 and TRBJ1-6; 7 nucleotides align to TRBD1. The germline gives CDR1 ENHRY, CDR2 SYGVKD. This CDR3 spans 18 amino acids. Trimming took 4 bases from V and 6 from J; bases not matched to a gene: 15. The CDR3 is CAISGPQTGTYANSPLHF. CDR3 nucleotide sequence: TGTGCCATCAGTGGCCCCCAGACAGGGACTTACGCTAATTCACCCCTCCACTTT.

V usage is TRBV18 and J usage is TRBJ1-1, with D unclear. This CDR3 contains 14 residues. V lost 3 bases and J lost 0, with 8 bases in between. Germline V gene sequence: CDR1 KGHSH, CDR2 LQKENI. The CDR3 DNA sequence: TGTGCCAGCTCACCTCTCGGTGTGAACACTGAAGCTTTCTTT. The encoded protein is CASSPLGVNTEAFF.

V gene TRBV6-5 combines with J gene TRBJ1-2; D uncertain. CDR1 is MNHEY, CDR2 SVGAGI, per germline. The germline V and J ends were trimmed by 5 bases and 8 bases, with 18 bases remaining between them. This CDR3 comprises 14 residues. Here the CDR3 reads CASSREGPPGGYTF. The CDR3 DNA reads TGTGCCAGCAGTCGCGAGGGCCCTCCAGGAGGCTACACCTTC.

The rearrangement joins TRBV3-1 (or the pseudogene TRBV3-2) to TRBJ1-2; unclear D gene. This CDR3 spans 13 amino acids. From germline, CDR1 is LGHDT and CDR2 YNNKEL (reference sequence). V gave up 1 base and J gave up 7 bases, with 10 bases separating them. CDR3 sequence reads: CASSQVSGPGYTF. The CDR3 DNA sequence: TGTGCCAGCAGCCAAGTATCTGGCCCTGGCTACACCTTC.

The chain uses TRBV5-1 and TRBJ2-1; the match to TRBD1 covers 10 bases. CDR3 length: 15 amino acids. Germline V lookup: CDR1 SGHRS, CDR2 YFSETQ. V shed 0 bases, J shed 9 bases, and the junction held 6 bases outside the gene matches. CDR3 DNA: TGCGCCAGCAGCTTGGCAGGACAGGGGGGGAGTGAGCAGTTCTTC. As protein: CASSLAGQGGSEQFF.

The chain employs TRBV9 and TRBJ1-4, with D possibly matching TRBD1 (5 bases). The CDR3 extends over 16 amino acids. V lost 2 bases to trimming and J lost 0 bases, with 11 bases between them. Germline V gene lookup returns CDR1 SGDLS and CDR2 YYNGEE. The CDR3 DNA is TGTGCCAGCAGCGTTGGGGGGTCGGCAACTAATGAAAAACTGTTTTTT. As protein: CASSVGGSATNEKLFF.

The chain uses TRBV6-5 and TRBJ1-2; no clear D. Trimming shortened V by 10 bases and J by 3 bases, and 12 bases separated the two germline ends. The CDR3 extends over 12 amino acids. The germline gives CDR1 MNHEY, CDR2 SVGAGI. In nucleotides, the CDR3 is TGTGCCACCACTAGGAACCACTATGGCTACACCTTC. The encoded protein is CATTRNHYGYTF.

V is TRBV11-2 and J is TRBJ1-1; no definite D call. Trimming removed 6 bases from V and 7 bases from J, with 6 bases in between. Germline-derived CDR1 and CDR2 are SGHAT and FQNNGV. The CDR3 is 10 amino acids. The CDR3 sequence is CASSSNEAFF. For the CDR3, the DNA is TGTGCCAGCAGTTCCAATGAAGCTTTCTTT. Looking up the rest from reference TRBV11-2 and TRBJ1-1 gives the full variable domain: EAGVAQSPRYKIIEKRQSVAFWCNPISGHATLYWYQQILGQGPKLLIQFQNNGVVDDSQLPKDRFSAERLKGVDSTLKIQPAKLEDSAVYLCASSSNEAFFGQGTRLTVV.

V and J are TRBV6-2 or TRBV6-3 and TRBJ1-2; 8 nucleotides agree with TRBD1. This CDR3 has 16 amino acids. CDR1 MNHEY and CDR2 SVGEGT come from the germline V gene. V lost 2 bases, J lost 5 bases, and 10 bases stayed unmatched. In nucleotides, the CDR3 is TGTGCCAGCAGTTACCGTCGGACAGGGCTCGAGTATGGCTACACCTTC. Its translation: CASSYRRTGLEYGYTF.

The rearrangement uses TRBV9 and TRBJ1-4, with a tentative D call TRBD1 (5 bases). V was clipped by 3 bases and J by 3 bases, with 9 bases between them. Germline CDR1 SGDLS, CDR2 YYNGEE. The CDR3 runs to 14 residues. The CDR3 sequence is CASSGQRSNEKLFF. The CDR3 DNA follows: TGTGCCAGCAGCGGACAGCGATCTAATGAAAAACTGTTTTTT.

V and J are TRBV28 and TRBJ2-1; TRBD1 agrees at 8 bases. Germline lookup yields CDR1 MDHEN and CDR2 SYDVKM. The ends lost 10 bases at V and 9 bases at J; junction bases unmatched: 17. This CDR3 has 15 residues. DNA of the CDR3: TGTGCCATCACATCCCGGCAGGGGGCGAGGGTTGAGCAGTTCTTC. Translated, it gives CAITSRQGARVEQFF.